This passage covers 5 T cell receptor beta chains from one sample sequenced in a study of shared clonotypes between healthy human individuals. Some clones are missing from TCRdb's copy, which holds only in-frame ones; the method was immunoSEQ multiplex PCR. The data show roughly 320,000 clones, around 86% seen once. The source material was memory CD8+ T cells sorted from blood. Subset of the sample: CD45RO+ cells pooled with CCR7-negative TemRA cells. Receptor source: a man aged 18 to 29 in good health.

The chain employs TRBV7-2 and TRBJ2-7; TRBD2 might be the D (6 bases). Looked up from germline, CDR1 is SGHTA and CDR2 is FQGNSA. V lost 5 bases and J lost 7, with 18 bases in between. The CDR3 is 14 amino acids. DNA for the CDR3: TGTGCCAGCAGCCCCTCCGGGGGAGGCGCAGAGCAGTACTTC. This gives the protein CASSPSGGGAEQYF.

V usage is TRBV29-1 and J usage is TRBJ2-5; TRBD2 might be the D (5 bases). Trimming pared 4 bases from V and 7 bases from J, leaving 16 bases between. There are 13 residues in the CDR3. The germline V gene encodes CDR1 SQVTM and CDR2 ANQGSEA. The CDR3 is CSVGAGGRWTQYF. CDR3 bases: TGCAGCGTTGGGGCAGGAGGTCGATGGACCCAGTACTTC. The variable domain in full, completed from reference TRBV29-1 and TRBJ2-5, reads SAVISQKPSRDICQRGTSLTIQCQVDSQVTMMFWYRQQPGQSLTLIATANQGSEATYESGFVIDKFPISRPNLTFSTLTVSNMSPEDSSIYLCSVGAGGRWTQYFGPGTRLLVL.

The genes are TRBV7-9 and TRBJ1-1; 7 bases fit TRBD1. The V gene's germline CDR1 is SEHNR and CDR2 FQNEAQ (reference sequence). V gave up 3 bases and J gave up 5 bases; unmatched junction bases: 3. The CDR3 spans 13 residues. Here the CDR3 DNA reads TGTGCCAGCAGCTTCGCAGGGGGGACTGAAGCTTTCTTT. Protein sequence: CASSFAGGTEAFF.

The V gene is TRBV11-2, the J gene TRBJ2-7, with D possibly TRBD2 on 6 matching bases. Deletions cut 8 bases from V and 2 bases from J, with 10 bases between. Germline CDR1 SGHAT, CDR2 FQNNGV. CDR3 length: 12 amino acids. This CDR3 is CASGGYAYEQYF. CDR3 in DNA: TGTGCCAGCGGGGGGTACGCCTACGAGCAGTACTTC.

This chain uses TRBV30 with TRBJ2-2; TRBD1 matches 10 bases. Germline V CDR1 and CDR2: GTSNPN, SVGIG (reference sequence). After removal of 1 base from V and 3 bases from J, the junction contained 2 bases not matched to a gene. This CDR3 spans 15 amino acids. CDR3 residues: CAWSEGQGYTGELFF. Written as DNA, the CDR3 is TGTGCCTGGAGTGAGGGACAGGGGTACACCGGGGAGCTGTTTTTT.